This TCR beta chain was sequenced for a study of cytomegalovirus exposure and HLA in healthy donors. Looking at the study overall: Early release data held approximately 81 million unique TCRs from HLA-typed donors.

With regard to this clone: The antigen is undetermined.

General study results and limits: Among the CMV-associated chains, a few were confirmed in vitro as specific for CMV antigens. The study reported that TCR beta sequences accurately predicted HLA-A and HLA-B alleles in most subjects.

CDR3 length: 17 amino acids. Germline CDR1 SGHRS, CDR2 YFSETQ. The V segment lost 0 bases and the J segment 0 bases; nucleotides outside the gene matches: 3. 13 Jbeta primers and 60 Vbeta primers were used for the PCR. Repertoires were generated with immunoSEQ multiplex PCR, while TCRdb's copy carries only in-frame clones and drops some. The table has around 150,000 clones, 68% seen once. Sequencing was performed on PBMCs. The chain joins TRBV5-1 to TRBJ2-3; 11 positions match TRBD2. The sequence came from a man between 45 and 60 years old in good health and CMV-seronegative. The CDR3 DNA reads TGCGCCAGCAGCTTGGGCTCTAGCGGGGGGAGCACAGATACGCAGTATTTT. Protein sequence: CASSLGSSGGSTDTQYF.